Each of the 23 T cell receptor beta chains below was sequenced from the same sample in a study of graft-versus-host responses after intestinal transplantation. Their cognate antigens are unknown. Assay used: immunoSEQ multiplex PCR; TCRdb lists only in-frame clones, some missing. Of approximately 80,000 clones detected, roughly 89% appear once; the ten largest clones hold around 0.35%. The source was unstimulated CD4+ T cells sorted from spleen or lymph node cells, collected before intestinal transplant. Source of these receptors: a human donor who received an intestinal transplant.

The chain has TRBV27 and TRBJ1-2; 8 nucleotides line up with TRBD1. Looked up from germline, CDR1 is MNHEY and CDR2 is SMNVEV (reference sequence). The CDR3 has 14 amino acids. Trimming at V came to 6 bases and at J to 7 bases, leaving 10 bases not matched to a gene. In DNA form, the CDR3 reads TGTGCCAGCAGAACCACCGGGACAGGATTTGGCTACACCTTC. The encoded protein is CASRTTGTGFGYTF.

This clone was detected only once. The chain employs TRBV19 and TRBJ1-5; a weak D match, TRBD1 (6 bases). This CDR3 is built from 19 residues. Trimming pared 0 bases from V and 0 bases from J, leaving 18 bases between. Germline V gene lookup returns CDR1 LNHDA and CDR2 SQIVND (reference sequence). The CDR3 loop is CASSIEPPDSRYSNQPQHF. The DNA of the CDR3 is TGTGCCAGTAGTATAGAGCCCCCGGACAGCCGCTATAGCAATCAGCCCCAGCATTTT.

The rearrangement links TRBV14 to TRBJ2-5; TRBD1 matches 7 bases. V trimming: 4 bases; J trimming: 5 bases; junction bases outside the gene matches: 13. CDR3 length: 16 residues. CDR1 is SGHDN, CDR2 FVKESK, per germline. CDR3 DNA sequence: TGTGCCAGCAGCCCATCGGGACAGTCGTCCGGGGAGACCCAGTACTTC. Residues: CASSPSGQSSGETQYF.

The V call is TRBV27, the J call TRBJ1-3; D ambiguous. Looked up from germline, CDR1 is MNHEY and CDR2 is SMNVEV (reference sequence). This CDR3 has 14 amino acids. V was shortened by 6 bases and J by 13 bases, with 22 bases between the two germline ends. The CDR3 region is CASRVGWNSGKIYF. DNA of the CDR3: TGTGCCAGCAGGGTTGGGTGGAACAGTGGAAAAATATATTTT.

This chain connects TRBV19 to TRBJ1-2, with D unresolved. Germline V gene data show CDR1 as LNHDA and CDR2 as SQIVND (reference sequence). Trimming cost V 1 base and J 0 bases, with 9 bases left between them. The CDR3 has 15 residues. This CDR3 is CASSIASAANYGYTF. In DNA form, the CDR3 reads TGTGCCAGTAGTATAGCCAGCGCAGCTAACTATGGCTACACCTTC.

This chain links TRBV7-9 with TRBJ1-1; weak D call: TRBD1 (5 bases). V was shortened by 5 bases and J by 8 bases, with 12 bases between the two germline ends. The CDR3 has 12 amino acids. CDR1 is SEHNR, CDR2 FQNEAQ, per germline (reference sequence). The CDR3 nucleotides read TGTGCCAGCAGCCCTACAGACAGAGAAGCTTTCTTT. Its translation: CASSPTDREAFF.

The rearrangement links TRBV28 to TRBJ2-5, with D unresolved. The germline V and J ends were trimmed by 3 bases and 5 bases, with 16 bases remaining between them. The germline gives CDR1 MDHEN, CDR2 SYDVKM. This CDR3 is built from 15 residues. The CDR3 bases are TGTGCCAGCAGTTTCTTGCTCACCCTGCGGGAGACCCAGTACTTC. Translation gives CASSFLLTLRETQYF.

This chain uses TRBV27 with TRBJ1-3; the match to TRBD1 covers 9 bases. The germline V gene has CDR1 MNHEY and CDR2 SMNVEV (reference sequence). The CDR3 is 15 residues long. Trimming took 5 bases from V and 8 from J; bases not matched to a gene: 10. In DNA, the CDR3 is TGTGCCAGCAGTGCGAACCGGGACAGGGTAGACACCATATATTTT. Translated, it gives CASSANRDRVDTIYF.

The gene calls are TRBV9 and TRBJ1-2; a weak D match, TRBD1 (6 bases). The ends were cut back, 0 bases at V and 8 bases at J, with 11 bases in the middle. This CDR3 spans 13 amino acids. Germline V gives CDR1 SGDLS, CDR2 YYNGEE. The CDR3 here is CASSVAGAGGYTF. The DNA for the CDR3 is TGTGCCAGCAGCGTAGCAGGGGCAGGAGGCTACACCTTC.

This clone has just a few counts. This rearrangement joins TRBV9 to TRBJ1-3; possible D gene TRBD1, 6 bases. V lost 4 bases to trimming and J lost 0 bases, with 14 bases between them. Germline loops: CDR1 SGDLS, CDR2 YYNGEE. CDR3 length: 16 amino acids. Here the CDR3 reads CASSMGAGPSGNTIYF. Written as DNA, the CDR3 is TGTGCCAGCAGCATGGGGGCAGGCCCCTCTGGAAACACCATATATTTT.

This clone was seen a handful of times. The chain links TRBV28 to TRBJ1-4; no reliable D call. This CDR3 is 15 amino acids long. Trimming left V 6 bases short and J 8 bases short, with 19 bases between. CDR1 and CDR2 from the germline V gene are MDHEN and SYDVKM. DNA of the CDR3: TGTGCCAGCAGATCCCCTGGAGGTGTGAACGAAAAACTGTTTTTT. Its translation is CASRSPGGVNEKLFF.

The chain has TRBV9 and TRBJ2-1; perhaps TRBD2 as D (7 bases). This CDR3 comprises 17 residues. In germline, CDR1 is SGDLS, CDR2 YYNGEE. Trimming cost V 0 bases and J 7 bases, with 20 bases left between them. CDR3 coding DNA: TGTGCCAGCAGCGTAGCTCGGGGAGGGGGAGGTGGAAATGAGCAGTTCTTC. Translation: CASSVARGGGGGNEQFF.

The CDR3 region is CAWTGSGNTIYF. For the CDR3, the DNA is TGTGCCTGGACAGGGTCCGGAAACACCATATATTTT. The chain uses TRBV30 and TRBJ1-3, with D perhaps matching TRBD1 (5 bases). Germline V gene lookup returns CDR1 GTSNPN and CDR2 SVGIG (reference sequence). The CDR3 loop spans 12 amino acids. V was clipped by 4 bases and J by 4 bases, with 8 bases between them. Combining the CDR3 with reference TRBV30 and TRBJ1-3 gives the whole variable domain SQTIHQWPATLVQPVGSPLSLECTVEGTSNPNLYWYRQAAGRGLQLLFYSVGIGQISSEVPQNLSASRPQDRQFILSSKKLLLSDSGFYLCAWTGSGNTIYFGEGSWLTVV.

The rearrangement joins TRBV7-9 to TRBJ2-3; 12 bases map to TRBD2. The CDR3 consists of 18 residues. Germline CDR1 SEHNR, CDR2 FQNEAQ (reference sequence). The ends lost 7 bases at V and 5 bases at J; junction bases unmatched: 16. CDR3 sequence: CASTQRVLAGGRGDTQYF. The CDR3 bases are TGTGCCAGCACACAAAGGGTCCTAGCGGGGGGGCGAGGAGATACGCAGTATTTT.

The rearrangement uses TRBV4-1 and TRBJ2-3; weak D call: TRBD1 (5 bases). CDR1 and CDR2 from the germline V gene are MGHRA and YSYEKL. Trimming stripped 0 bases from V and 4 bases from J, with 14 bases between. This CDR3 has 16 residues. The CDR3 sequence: CASSQDVGLGADTQYF. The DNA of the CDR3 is TGCGCCAGCAGCCAAGATGTGGGGCTCGGCGCAGATACGCAGTATTTT.

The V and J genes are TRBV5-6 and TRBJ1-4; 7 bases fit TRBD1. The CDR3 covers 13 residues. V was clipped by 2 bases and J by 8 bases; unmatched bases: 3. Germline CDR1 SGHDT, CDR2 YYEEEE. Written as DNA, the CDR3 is TGTGCCAGCAGCTTTGGGACAGACGAAAAACTGTTTTTT. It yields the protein CASSFGTDEKLFF.

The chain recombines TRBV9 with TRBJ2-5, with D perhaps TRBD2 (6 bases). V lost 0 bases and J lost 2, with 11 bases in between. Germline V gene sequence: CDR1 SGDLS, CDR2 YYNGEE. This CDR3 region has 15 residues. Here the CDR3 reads CASSVDLDYQETQYF. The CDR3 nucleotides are TGTGCCAGCAGCGTAGATCTGGACTATCAAGAGACCCAGTACTTC.

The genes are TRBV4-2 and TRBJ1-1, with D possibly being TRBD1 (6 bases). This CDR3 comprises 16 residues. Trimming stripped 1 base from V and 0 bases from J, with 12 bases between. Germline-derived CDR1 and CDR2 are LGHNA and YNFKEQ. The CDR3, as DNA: TGTGCCAGCAGCCAAGGGCTGACAGGCCTGAACACTGAAGCTTTCTTT. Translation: CASSQGLTGLNTEAFF.

The CDR3 region has the DNA TGTGCCAGCAGCTTGCAGGGAGGTTTCACCGGGGAGCTGTTTTTT. This codes for CASSLQGGFTGELFF. The rearrangement uses TRBV5-8 and TRBJ2-2, with TRBD2 as a possible D gene (6 bases). Trimming took 1 base from V and 4 from J, leaving 11 bases between them. Germline CDR1 is SGHTS and CDR2 is YDEGEE. The length of the CDR3 is 15 residues.

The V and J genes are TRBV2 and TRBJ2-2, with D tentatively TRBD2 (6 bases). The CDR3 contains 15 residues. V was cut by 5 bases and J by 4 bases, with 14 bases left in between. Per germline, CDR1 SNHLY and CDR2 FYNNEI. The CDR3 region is CASSFSGASTGELFF. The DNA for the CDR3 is TGTGCCAGCAGTTTCTCGGGAGCCAGCACCGGGGAGCTGTTTTTT.

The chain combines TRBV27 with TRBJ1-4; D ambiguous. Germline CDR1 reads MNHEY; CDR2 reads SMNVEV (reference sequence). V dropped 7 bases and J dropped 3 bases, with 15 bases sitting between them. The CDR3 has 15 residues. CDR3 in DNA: TGTGCCAGCACGCTCGGGAAGAGCCCTAATGAAAAACTGTTTTTT. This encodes CASTLGKSPNEKLFF.

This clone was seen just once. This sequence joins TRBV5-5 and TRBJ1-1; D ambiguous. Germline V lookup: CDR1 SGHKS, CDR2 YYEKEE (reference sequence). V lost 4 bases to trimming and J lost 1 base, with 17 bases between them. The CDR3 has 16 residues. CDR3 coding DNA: TGTGCCAGCAGCCTAATTGCAGCGGTTTGGAACACTGAAGCTTTCTTT. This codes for CASSLIAAVWNTEAFF.

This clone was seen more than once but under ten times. CDR3 DNA sequence: TGTGCCAGCAGCCGGGACATTGAAGCTTTCTTT. Translated, it gives CASSRDIEAFF. V and J are TRBV28 and TRBJ1-1; perhaps TRBD1 as D (6 bases). The CDR3 sequence is 11 residues long. CDR1 is MDHEN, CDR2 SYDVKM, per germline. V gave up 6 bases and J gave up 7 bases, with 9 bases separating them.